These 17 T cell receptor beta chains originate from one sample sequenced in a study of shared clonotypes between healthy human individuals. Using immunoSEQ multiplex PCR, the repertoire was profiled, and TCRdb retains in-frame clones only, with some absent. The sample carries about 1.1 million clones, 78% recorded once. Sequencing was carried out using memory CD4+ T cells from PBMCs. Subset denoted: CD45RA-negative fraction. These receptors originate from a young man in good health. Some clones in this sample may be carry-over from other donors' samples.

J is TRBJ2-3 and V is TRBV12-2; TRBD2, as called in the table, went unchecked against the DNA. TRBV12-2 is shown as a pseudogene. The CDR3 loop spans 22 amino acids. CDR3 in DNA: TGTGCAAGTCGCTTAGTAGGTCTAGGACTAGCGGGAGCCTTATACTCCACATATACGCAGTATTTT. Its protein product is CASRLVGLGLAGALYSTYTQYF.

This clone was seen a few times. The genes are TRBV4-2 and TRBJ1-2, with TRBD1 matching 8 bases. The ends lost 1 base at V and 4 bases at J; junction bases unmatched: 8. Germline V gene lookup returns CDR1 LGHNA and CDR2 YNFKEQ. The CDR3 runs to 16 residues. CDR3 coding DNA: TGTGCCAGCAGCCAAGGGGCCGGACAGGGCGGCTATGGCTACACCTTC. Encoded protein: CASSQGAGQGGYGYTF.

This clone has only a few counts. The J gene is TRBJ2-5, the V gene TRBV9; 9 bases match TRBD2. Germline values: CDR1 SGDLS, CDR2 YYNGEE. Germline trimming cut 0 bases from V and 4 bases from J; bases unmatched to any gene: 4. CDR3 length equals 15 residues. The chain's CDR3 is CASSVGPAGGETQYF. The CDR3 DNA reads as TGTGCCAGCAGCGTAGGTCCAGCGGGAGGAGAGACCCAGTACTTC.

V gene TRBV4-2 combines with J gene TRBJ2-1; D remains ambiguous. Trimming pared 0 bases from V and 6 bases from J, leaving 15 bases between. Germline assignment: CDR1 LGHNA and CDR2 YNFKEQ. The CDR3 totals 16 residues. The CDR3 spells CASSQDDRRYFNEQFF. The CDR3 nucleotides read TGTGCCAGCAGCCAAGATGATAGAAGGTATTTCAATGAGCAGTTCTTC.

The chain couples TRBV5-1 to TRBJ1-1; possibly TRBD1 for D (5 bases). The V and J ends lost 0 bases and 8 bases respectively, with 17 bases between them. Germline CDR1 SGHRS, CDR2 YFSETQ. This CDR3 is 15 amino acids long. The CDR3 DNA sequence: TGCGCCAGCAGCTTGGAGTCAGGGCCCTATGAAGAAGCTTTCTTT. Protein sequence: CASSLESGPYEEAFF.

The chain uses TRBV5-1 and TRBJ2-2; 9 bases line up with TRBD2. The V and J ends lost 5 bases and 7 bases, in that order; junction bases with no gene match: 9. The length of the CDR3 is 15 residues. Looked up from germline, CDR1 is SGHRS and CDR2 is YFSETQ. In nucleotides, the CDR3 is TGCGCCAGCAGGCCGGTAGCGGGAGTTAGCGGGGAGCTGTTTTTT. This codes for CASRPVAGVSGELFF.

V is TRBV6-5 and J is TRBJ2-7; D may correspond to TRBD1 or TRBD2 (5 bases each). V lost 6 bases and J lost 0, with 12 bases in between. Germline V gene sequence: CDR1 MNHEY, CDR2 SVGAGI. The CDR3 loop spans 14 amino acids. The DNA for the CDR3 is TGTGCCAGCAGCCGGGCAGGGAGCTCCTACGAGCAGTACTTC. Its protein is CASSRAGSSYEQYF.

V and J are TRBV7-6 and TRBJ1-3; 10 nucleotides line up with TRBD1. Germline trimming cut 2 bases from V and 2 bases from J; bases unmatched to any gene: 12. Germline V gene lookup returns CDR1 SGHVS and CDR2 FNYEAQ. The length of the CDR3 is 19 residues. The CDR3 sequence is CASSLSATGGPRTGNTIYF. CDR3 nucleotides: TGTGCCAGCAGCTTATCGGCGACAGGGGGCCCGAGGACTGGAAACACCATATATTTT.

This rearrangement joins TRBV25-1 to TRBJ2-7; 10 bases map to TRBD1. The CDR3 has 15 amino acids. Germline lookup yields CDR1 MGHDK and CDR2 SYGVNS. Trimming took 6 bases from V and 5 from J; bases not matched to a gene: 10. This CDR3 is CASSATGQGSHEQYF. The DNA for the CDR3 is TGTGCCAGCAGCGCGACGGGACAGGGGTCCCACGAGCAGTACTTC.

The DNA of the CDR3 is TGCGCCAGCAGCTTGGAGTCTAGCGGGAGTATGGTCTACGAGCAGTACTTC. Translating it yields CASSLESSGSMVYEQYF. The chain has TRBV5-1 and TRBJ2-7; 10 bases agree with TRBD2. Germline CDR1 SGHRS, CDR2 YFSETQ. V lost 0 bases to trimming and J lost 3 bases; unmatched junction nucleotides: 9. The CDR3 loop spans 17 amino acids.

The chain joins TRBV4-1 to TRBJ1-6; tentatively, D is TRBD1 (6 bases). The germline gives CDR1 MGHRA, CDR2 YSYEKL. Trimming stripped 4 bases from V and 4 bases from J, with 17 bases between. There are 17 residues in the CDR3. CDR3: CASSPKSDRTYNSPLHF. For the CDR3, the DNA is TGCGCCAGCAGCCCTAAGAGCGACAGGACATATAATTCACCCCTCCACTTT.

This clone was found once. Here the CDR3 reads CASILGEGSNQPQHF. The CDR3 bases are TGTGCCAGCATCCTTGGGGAGGGGAGCAATCAGCCCCAGCATTTT. This chain uses TRBV6-6 with TRBJ1-5; a possible D gene is TRBD1 (5 bases). Germline V gene lookup returns CDR1 MNHNY and CDR2 SVGAGI (reference sequence). V was clipped by 7 bases and J by 1 base, with 14 bases between them. The CDR3 is 15 residues long.

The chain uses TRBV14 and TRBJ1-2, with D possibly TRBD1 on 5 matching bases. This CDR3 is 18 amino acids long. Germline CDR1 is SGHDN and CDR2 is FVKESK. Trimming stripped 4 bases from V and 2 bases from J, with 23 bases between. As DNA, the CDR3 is TGTGCCAGCAGCCCCCACCAGGACCGGGGACTCAGAAACTATGGCTACACCTTC. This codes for CASSPHQDRGLRNYGYTF.

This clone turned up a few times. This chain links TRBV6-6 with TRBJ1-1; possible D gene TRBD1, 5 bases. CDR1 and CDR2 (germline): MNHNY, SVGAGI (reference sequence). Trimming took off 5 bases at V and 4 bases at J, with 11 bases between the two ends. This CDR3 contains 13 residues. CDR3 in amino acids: CASSRSQGTEAFF. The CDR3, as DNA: TGTGCCAGCAGTCGATCCCAGGGCACTGAAGCTTTCTTT.

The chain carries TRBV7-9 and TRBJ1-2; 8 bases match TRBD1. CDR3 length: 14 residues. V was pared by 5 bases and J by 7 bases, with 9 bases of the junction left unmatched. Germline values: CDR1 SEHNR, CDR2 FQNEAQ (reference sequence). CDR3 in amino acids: CASSPGQGGLGYTF. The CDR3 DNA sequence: TGTGCCAGCAGCCCTGGACAGGGAGGTCTTGGCTACACCTTC. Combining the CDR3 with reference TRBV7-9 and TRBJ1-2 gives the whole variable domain DTGVSQNPRHKITKRGQNVTFRCDPISEHNRLYWYRQTLGQGPEFLTYFQNEAQLEKSRLLSDRFSAERPKGSFSTLEIQRTEQGDSAMYLCASSPGQGGLGYTFGSGTRLTVV.

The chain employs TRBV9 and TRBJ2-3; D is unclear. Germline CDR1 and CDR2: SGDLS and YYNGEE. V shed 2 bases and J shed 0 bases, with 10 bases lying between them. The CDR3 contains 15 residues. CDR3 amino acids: CASSVGTTSTDTQYF. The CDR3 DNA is TGTGCCAGCAGCGTGGGCACCACTAGCACAGATACGCAGTATTTT.

The DNA for the CDR3 is TGTGCCAGCAGCTTGTCCCAGAACACTGAAGCTTTCTTT. Protein sequence: CASSLSQNTEAFF. V is TRBV5-8 and J is TRBJ1-1; D is uncertain. Germline V CDR1 and CDR2: SGHTS, YDEGEE. The V gene lost 1 base and the J gene lost 1 base, with 5 bases spanning the gap. The CDR3 runs 13 residues.